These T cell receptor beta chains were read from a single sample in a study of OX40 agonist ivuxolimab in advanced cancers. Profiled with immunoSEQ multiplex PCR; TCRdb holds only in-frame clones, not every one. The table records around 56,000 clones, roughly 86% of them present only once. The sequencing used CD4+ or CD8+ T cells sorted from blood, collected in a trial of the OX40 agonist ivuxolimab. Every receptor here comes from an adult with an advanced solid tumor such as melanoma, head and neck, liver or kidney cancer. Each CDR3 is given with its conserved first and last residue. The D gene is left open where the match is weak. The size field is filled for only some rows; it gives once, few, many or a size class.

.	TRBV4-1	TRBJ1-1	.	TGCGCCAGCAGCCACCAACACGGCCTGAACACTGAAGCTTTCTTT	CASSHQHGLNTEAFF
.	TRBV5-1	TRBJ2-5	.	TGCGCCAGCAGCTTGGTCGGGGCGAGCTCTCAAGAGACCCAGTACTTC	CASSLVGASSQETQYF
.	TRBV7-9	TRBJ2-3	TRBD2	TGTGCCAGCAGCTTAGGGCTAGCGGGAGGGCCTAGCACAGATACGCAGTATTTT	CASSLGLAGGPSTDTQYF
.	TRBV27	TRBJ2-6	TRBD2	TGTGCCAGCAGCCTCCGAGGGACTAGGTGGGTTGGGGCCAACGTCCTGACTTTC	CASSLRGTRWVGANVLTF
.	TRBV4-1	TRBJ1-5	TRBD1	TGCGCCAGCAGCCAAGAAGGAGGGGGCGGTTATCAGCCCCAGCATTTT	CASSQEGGGGYQPQHF
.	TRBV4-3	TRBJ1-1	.	TGCGCCAGCAGCCACCTAGGACAGCTGAACACTGAAGCTTTCTTT	CASSHLGQLNTEAFF
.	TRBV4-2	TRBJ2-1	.	TGTGCCAGCAGCCAAGTCCGTAAAGAGAATGAGCAGTTCTTC	CASSQVRKENEQFF
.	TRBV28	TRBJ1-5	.	TGTGCCAGCAGTTTCCCCCTGGCAGTCGTAAGTCAGCCCCAGCATTTT	CASSFPLAVVSQPQHF
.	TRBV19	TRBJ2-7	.	TGTGCCAGTAGTATACTGGACAGTTCCTACGAGCAGTACTTC	CASSILDSSYEQYF
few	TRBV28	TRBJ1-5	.	TGTGCCAGCAGCTCCTCCTGGGACACCTATCAGCCCCAGCATTTT	CASSSSWDTYQPQHF
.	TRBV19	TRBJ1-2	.	TGTGCCAGTAGTAAGACAGAATATTATGGCTACACCTTC	CASSKTEYYGYTF
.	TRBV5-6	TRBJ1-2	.	TGTGCCAGCAGCTTGGGGGGCAGCAACTATGGCTACACCTTC	CASSLGGSNYGYTF
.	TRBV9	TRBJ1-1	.	TGTGCCAGCAAGAGTGTCGGCACTGAAGCTTTCTTT	CASKSVGTEAFF
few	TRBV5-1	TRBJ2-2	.	TGCGCCAGCAGCTCTCCATCCGGGGAGCTGTTTTTT	CASSSPSGELFF
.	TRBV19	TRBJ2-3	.	TGTGCCAGTAGTATAGAGGCATTTCTCCACGGGTATTTT	CASSIEAFLHGYF
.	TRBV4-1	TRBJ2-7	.	TGCGCCAGCAGCCAAGCCCCCGGGCCCAGCTACGAGCAGTACTTC	CASSQAPGPSYEQYF
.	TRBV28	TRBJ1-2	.	TGTGCCAGCAGACCAGACTACGACAGGTCTAACTATGGCTACACCTTC	CASRPDYDRSNYGYTF
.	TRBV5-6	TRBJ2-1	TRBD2	TGTGCCAGCAGCTGGGAGAGCGGGACGAATGAGCAGTTCTTC	CASSWESGTNEQFF
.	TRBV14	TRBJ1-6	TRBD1	TGTGCCAGCAGCCAAGGACAGGGGGCGTATTCACCCCTCCACTTT	CASSQGQGAYSPLHF
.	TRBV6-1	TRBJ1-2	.	TGTGCCAGCAGTGAAGGGTGGCAGATTTATGGCTACACCTTC	CASSEGWQIYGYTF
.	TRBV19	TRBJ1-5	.	TGTGCCAGTAGTATCGGACATTATAGCAATCAGCCCCAGCATTTT	CASSIGHYSNQPQHF
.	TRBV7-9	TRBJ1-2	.	TGTGCCAGCAGCGCCGAGGGACCTATTTATGGCTACACCTTC	CASSAEGPIYGYTF
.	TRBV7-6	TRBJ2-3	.	TGTGCCAGCAGTTTTAGCGGAGGCGAGAGGCCGATGGTTGATACGCAGTATTTT	CASSFSGGERPMVDTQYF
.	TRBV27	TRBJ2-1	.	TGTGCCAGCAGTCCCAACTTTGGGACCTACAATGAGCAGTTCTTC	CASSPNFGTYNEQFF
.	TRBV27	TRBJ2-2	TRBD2	TGTGCCAGCAGTTTATACCCGGGAGGGCCAAACGGGGAGCTGTTTTTT	CASSLYPGGPNGELFF
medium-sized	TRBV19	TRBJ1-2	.	TGTGCCAGTAGCTACGGAGGGGATGATGGCTACACCTTC	CASSYGGDDGYTF
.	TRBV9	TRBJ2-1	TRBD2	TGTGCCAGCAGTCTAGCGGGAGTTAGAAATGAGCAGTTCTTC	CASSLAGVRNEQFF
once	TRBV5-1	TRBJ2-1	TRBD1	TGCGCCAGCAGCTTGGAGTGGACAGGGCCCAATGAGCAGTTCTTC	CASSLEWTGPNEQFF
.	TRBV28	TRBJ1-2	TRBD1	TGTGCCAGCAGTTCAGGGGGCTGGGGCTACACCTTC	CASSSGGWGYTF
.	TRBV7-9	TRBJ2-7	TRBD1	TGTGCCAGCAGCTTAGGAAGAGGGACAGGCAGCCCCTACGAGCAGTACTTC	CASSLGRGTGSPYEQYF
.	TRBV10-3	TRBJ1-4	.	TGTGCCATCAGTTCAGATGAAAAACTGTTTTTT	CAISSDEKLFF
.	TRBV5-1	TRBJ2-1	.	TGCGCCAGCAGCCCCTACTTTCCCGATGAGCAGTTCTTC	CASSPYFPDEQFF